A single sample is the source of the 2 T cell receptor beta chains below, sequenced in a study of blood T cell repertoires in COVID-19. Libraries were prepared by immunoSEQ multiplex PCR; TCRdb keeps only in-frame clonotypes and omits some of them. The sample has 40,000 to 65,000 clones, approximately 84% seen once; the top ten hold about 15%. The specimen was peripheral blood. The source is a human donor with active or convalescent COVID-19. The donor label of this sample is uncertain.

The rearrangement links TRBV6-5 to TRBJ1-2; D is unresolved. CDR3 length: 11 residues. The germline V gene encodes CDR1 MNHEY and CDR2 SVGAGI. V lost 7 bases to trimming and J lost 7 bases, with 10 bases between them. CDR3 sequence: CASMKEGGYTF. Written as DNA, the CDR3 is TGTGCCAGCATGAAGGAGGGTGGCTACACCTTC.

The sample holds a few counts of this clone. The chain combines TRBV12-3 or TRBV12-4 with TRBJ2-5; TRBD2 might be the D (6 bases). CDR3 size: 13 residues. Trimming removed 7 bases from V and 5 bases from J, with 14 bases in between. In DNA form, the CDR3 reads TGTGCCAGCAATTTCGGGGGAGCGGAGACCCAGTACTTC. Protein product: CASNFGGAETQYF.